This section outlines one TCR beta chain sequence together with its context. TCRdb used MiXCR to reprocess the PCR reads, holding one entry per CDR3 protein. The data hold 15,000 or so distinct CDR3 sequences, with about 50% observed a single time. This sample stems from a study of tumor-infiltrating lymphocytes in oesophageal squamous cell carcinoma. The CDR3 runs 12 residues. CDR1 and CDR2 (germline): MDHEN, SYDVKM. Specimen: normal esophageal tissue next to the tumor. The J gene is TRBJ2-3, the V gene TRBV28; D remains ambiguous. The DNA end lines up better with TRBJ2-7; the J call may be wrong. The origin of this receptor is a female donor with esophageal squamous cell carcinoma. CDR3: CASSLSDYEQYF. CDR3 coding DNA: TGTGCCAGCAGTTTATCTGACTACGAGCAGTACTTC.